This TCR beta chain emerged from a study of identical twins. MiXCR, applied by TCRdb to the 5' RACE reads, yields one record per CDR3 protein. The data contain hundreds of thousands of distinct CDR3 sequences, roughly an eighth of them singletons. This CDR3 contains 15 residues. Trimming pared 5 bases from V and 4 bases from J, leaving 14 bases between. Germline loops: CDR1 SGHVS, CDR2 FQNEAQ. This sample also belongs to another study, concerning yellow fever vaccine responses in identical twins.

Sample: PBMCs. The chain couples TRBV7-8 to TRBJ2-2; a possible D gene is TRBD2 (7 bases). The TCR originated in a woman aged 18-30 years in good health. Written as DNA, the CDR3 is TGTGCCAGCAGCAAAGTTCGGGGGGCCACCGGGGAGCTGTTTTTT. Translating it yields CASSKVRGATGELFF. Full variable domain (rest looked up from reference TRBV7-8 and TRBJ2-2): GAGVSQSPRYKVAKRGQDVALRCDPISGHVSLFWYQQALGQGPEFLTYFQNEAQLDKSGLPSDRFFAERPEGSVSTLKIQRTQQEDSAVYLCASSKVRGATGELFFGEGSRLTVL.